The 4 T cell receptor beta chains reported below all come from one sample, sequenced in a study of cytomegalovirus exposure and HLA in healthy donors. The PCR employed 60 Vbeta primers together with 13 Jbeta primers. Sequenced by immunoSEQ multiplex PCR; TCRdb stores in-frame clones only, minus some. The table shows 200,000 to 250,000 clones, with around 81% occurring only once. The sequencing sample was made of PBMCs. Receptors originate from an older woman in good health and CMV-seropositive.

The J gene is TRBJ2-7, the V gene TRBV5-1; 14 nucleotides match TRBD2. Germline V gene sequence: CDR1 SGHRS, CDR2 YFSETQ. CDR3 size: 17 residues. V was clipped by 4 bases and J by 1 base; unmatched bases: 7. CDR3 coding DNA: TGCGCCAGCAGCCGCGGGACTAGCGGGAGCCGGTCCTACGAGCAGTACTTC. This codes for CASSRGTSGSRSYEQYF. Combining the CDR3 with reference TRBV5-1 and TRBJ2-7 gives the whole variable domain KAGVTQTPRYLIKTRGQQVTLSCSPISGHRSVSWYQQTPGQGLQFLFEYFSETQRNKGNFPGRFSGRQFSNSRSEMNVSTLELGDSALYLCASSRGTSGSRSYEQYFGPGTRLTVT.

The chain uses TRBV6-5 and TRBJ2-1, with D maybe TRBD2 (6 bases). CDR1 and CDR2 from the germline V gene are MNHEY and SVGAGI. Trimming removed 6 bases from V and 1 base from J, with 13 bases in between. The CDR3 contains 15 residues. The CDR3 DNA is TGTGCCAGCAGACCGGGGGACTTATCCTACAATGAGCAGTTCTTC. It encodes CASRPGDLSYNEQFF.

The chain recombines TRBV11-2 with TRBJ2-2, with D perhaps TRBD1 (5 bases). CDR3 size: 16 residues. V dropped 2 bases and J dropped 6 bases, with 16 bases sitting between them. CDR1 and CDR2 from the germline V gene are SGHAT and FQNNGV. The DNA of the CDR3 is TGTGCCAGCAGCTTACTGGGTTTAGGGGCCGCCGGGGAGCTGTTTTTT. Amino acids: CASSLLGLGAAGELFF.

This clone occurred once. CDR3 in amino acids: CASSYTSGNSYEQYF. CDR3 coding DNA: TGTGCCAGCAGTTACACTAGCGGGAACAGCTACGAGCAGTACTTC. V gene TRBV6-6 combines with J gene TRBJ2-7; 10 bases are shared with TRBD2. The V segment lost 2 bases and the J segment 3 bases; nucleotides outside the gene matches: 4. Germline V gene data show CDR1 as MNHNY and CDR2 as SVGAGI (reference sequence). This CDR3 is 15 amino acids long.